The rows below give T cell receptor beta chains drawn from one sample of a study of T cell repertoires in cytomegalovirus infection. MiXCR was run by TCRdb on the reads, yielding one entry per CDR3 protein. Of 290,000 or so distinct CDR3 sequences in the sample, roughly 26% were seen once. The sample taken for sequencing was PBMCs. All receptors derive from a human donor in good health (CMV status not recorded). Some clones in this sample may be carry-over from other donors' samples. CDR3s include the opening cysteine and the closing phenylalanine or tryptophan. The D gene is left open where the match is weak. Only some rows state a clone size, as once, few, many or a class for expanded clones.

.	TRBJ1-1	.	TRBV28	TGTGCCAGCAGTTCTCCGTCTGAAGCTTTCTTT	CASSSPSEAFF
.	TRBJ2-5	.	TRBV7-2	TGTGCCAGCAGCTTGAACGAGGGTATCGACGAGACCCAGTACTTC	CASSLNEGIDETQYF
TRBD1	TRBJ1-1	.	TRBV7-2	TGTGCCAGCAGCCCCGGACAGGGTCGCACTGAAGCTTTCTTT	CASSPGQGRTEAFF
TRBD2	TRBJ2-4	.	TRBV28	TGTGCCAGCAGCGGGGGGGGGGGGGACATTCAGTACTTC	CASSGGGGDIQYF
TRBD1	TRBJ1-4	few	TRBV20-1	TGCAGTGCTAGAGAAACAGGGGTTGGCGATGAAAAACTGTTTTTT	CSARETGVGDEKLFF
TRBD2	TRBJ2-7	few	TRBV10-3	TGTGCCATCAGGGGCGGGGGGAGTTCGTACGAGCAGTACTTC	CAIRGGGSSYEQYF
.	TRBJ1-3	many	TRBV7-3	TGTGCCAGCAGCCGCACAGGGACGGTGGAAGGAAACACCATATATTTT	CASSRTGTVEGNTIYF
.	TRBJ2-1	.	TRBV5-1	TGCGCCAGCAGCTTGTCGGGAGTACCCCATGAGCAGTTCTTC	CASSLSGVPHEQFF
.	TRBJ2-5	many	TRBV7-2	TGTGCCAGCAGCCCCAGTAAAGAGACCCAGTACTTC	CASSPSKETQYF
TRBD1	TRBJ1-1	.	TRBV29-1	TGCAGCGTTGAAAGCGCCGGGACAGCTGACACTGAAGCTTTCTTT	CSVESAGTADTEAFF
.	TRBJ2-4	.	TRBV5-1	TGCGCCAGCAGCTTGGGGGGGGATGGAGACATTCAGTACTTC	CASSLGGDGDIQYF
TRBD2	TRBJ2-1	.	TRBV7-3	TGTGCCAGCAGCCCGGGGACTAACAACAATGAGCAGTTCTTC	CASSPGTNNNEQFF
.	TRBJ1-1	.	TRBV5-1	TGCGCCAGCAGCTTGGCGGAGGACGTCTTCACTGAAGCTTTCTTT	CASSLAEDVFTEAFF
.	TRBJ2-3	.	TRBV24-1	TGTGCCACCAGTGAACAGGGAGGCACAGATACGCAGTATTTT	CATSEQGGTDTQYF
TRBD2	TRBJ2-1	.	TRBV9	TGTGCCAGCAGCGTAGAAATAGCGGGGGGGTACAATGAGCAGTTCTTC	CASSVEIAGGYNEQFF
.	TRBJ2-5	few	TRBV7-2	TGTGCCAGCAGCTACCCAAACCAAGAGACCCAGTACTTC	CASSYPNQETQYF
.	TRBJ1-1	.	TRBV29-1	TGCAGCGTTGTAACGGCGAACACTGAAGCTTTCTTT	CSVVTANTEAFF
TRBD1	TRBJ1-2	.	TRBV18	TGTGCCAGCTCACGGGGACAGGGTGACTATGGCTACACCTTC	CASSRGQGDYGYTF
.	TRBJ1-2	.	TRBV18	TGTGCCAGCTCCCCTGCAGGGGCGAGTTATGGCTACACCTTC	CASSPAGASYGYTF
.	TRBJ1-2	few	TRBV2	TGTGCCAGCAGTGGCTTGAGGGGTGTAGGCTATGGCTACACCTTC	CASSGLRGVGYGYTF
.	TRBJ1-1	few	TRBV11-3	TGTGCCAGCAGCAGGGGGGGGGGGGGTGGCACTGAAGCTTTCTTT	CASSRGGGGGTEAFF
.	TRBJ1-5	many	TRBV28	TGTGCCAGCAGTTTAGGGCGTTCTCGACAGGCTAATCAGCCCCAGCATTTT	CASSLGRSRQANQPQHF
.	TRBJ2-5	few	TRBV5-1	TGCGCCAGCAGCCAAGACCGGGTGGGGGAGACCCAGTACTTC	CASSQDRVGETQYF
.	TRBJ2-1	.	TRBV11-3	TGTGCCAGCAGCTTACGCCTAGCGCATGAGCAGTTCTTC	CASSLRLAHEQFF
TRBD1	TRBJ1-5	.	TRBV19	TGTGCCAGTAGTCCACGGACAGGGGGTGTTCAGCCCCAGCATTTT	CASSPRTGGVQPQHF
.	TRBJ1-1	.	TRBV28	TGTGCCAGCAGTTTTGTTACAAGAGGTGTTGTAACTGAAGCTTTCTTT	CASSFVTRGVVTEAFF
.	TRBJ1-2	many	TRBV7-9	TGTGCCAGCAGGGGATCCGGGGACTATGGCTACACCTTC	CASRGSGDYGYTF
TRBD2	TRBJ2-1	.	TRBV2	TGTGCCAGCAGTGAAGGACTAGCGGGAGGCTATGAGCAGTTCTTC	CASSEGLAGGYEQFF
.	TRBJ1-5	few	TRBV19	TGTGCCAGTTTGGACAGCAATCAGCCCCAGCATTTT	CASLDSNQPQHF
.	TRBJ2-1	many	TRBV7-2	TGTGCCAGCAGCTGGAGCTCCTACAATGAGCAGTTCTTC	CASSWSSYNEQFF
.	TRBJ1-2	.	TRBV28	TGTGCCAGCAGTTTAAGGCACCACTATGGCTACACCTTC	CASSLRHHYGYTF
TRBD1	TRBJ2-2	.	TRBV15	TGTGCCACCAGCCGGGACAGGAACACCGGGGAGCTGTTTTTT	CATSRDRNTGELFF
TRBD1	TRBJ2-6	.	TRBV6-5	TGTGCCAGCAGCTTCACCGGGACAGGGGGCGCTGGGGCCAACGTCCTGACTTTC	CASSFTGTGGAGANVLTF
TRBD1	TRBJ1-2	.	TRBV7-2	TGTGCCTGCAGCTCGAGTTGGACAGGGGACTATGGCTACACCTTC	CACSSSWTGDYGYTF
.	TRBJ2-2	few	TRBV19	TGTGCCAGTAGTCGGGACACACCCGGGGAGCTGTTTTTT	CASSRDTPGELFF
TRBD1	TRBJ2-4	.	TRBV10-3	TGTGCCATCAGGGGACAGGGCGGGGACATTCAGTACTTC	CAIRGQGGDIQYF
TRBD2	TRBJ2-1	many	TRBV7-2	TGTGCCAGCAGCCGACTAGCGGGAGGATACAATGAGCAGTTCTTC	CASSRLAGGYNEQFF
.	TRBJ2-1	many	TRBV7-2	TGTGCCAGCAGCTTATTAACGAGTAGCTATGAGCAGTTCTTC	CASSLLTSSYEQFF